The 10 T cell receptor beta chains listed next were all sequenced from one sample in a study of control samples from healthy donors and cancer patients (dated by TCRdb to between 2020 and 2021). Libraries were made using the immunoSEQ multiplex PCR assay. The clones in this table, taken by TCRdb from immuneACCESS, are in-frame only. Not every clone is retained; where verified, under half of the shortfall comes from an unresolved V gene, and the cause of the rest is unknown. This sample holds roughly 98,000 clones; around 80% were observed only once. Around 9.1% of the sample lies in the top ten. Sequenced input: blood. Receptor source: a woman aged 55-70 years in good health.

This chain uses TRBV5-8 with TRBJ1-2; the D is unclear. Germline lookup yields CDR1 SGHTS and CDR2 YDEGEE. This CDR3 has 11 residues. V dropped 0 bases and J dropped 5 bases, with 2 bases sitting between them. In DNA form, the CDR3 reads TGTGCCAGCAGCTTGGGATATGGCTACACCTTC. Protein: CASSLGYGYTF.

The chain carries TRBV6-5 and TRBJ1-5; D is ambiguous. Trimming stripped 9 bases from V and 0 bases from J, with 6 bases between. Germline values: CDR1 MNHEY, CDR2 SVGAGI. CDR3 length: 12 residues. CDR3 loop: CASRISNQPQHF. The CDR3 DNA is TGTGCCAGTAGGATTAGCAATCAGCCCCAGCATTTT.

The genes are TRBV18 and TRBJ2-1; perhaps TRBD1 as D (5 bases). Germline V gene lookup returns CDR1 KGHSH and CDR2 LQKENI. V was trimmed by 5 bases and J by 2 bases, leaving 7 bases between them. The CDR3 loop spans 13 amino acids. The CDR3 reads CASSDSTYNEQFF. DNA of the CDR3: TGTGCCAGCTCAGACAGTACCTACAATGAGCAGTTCTTC.

CDR3 loop: CASSQYSSGRAPYEQYF. CDR3 DNA sequence: TGTGCCAGCAGTCAATACTCCAGCGGGAGGGCCCCCTACGAGCAGTACTTC. The chain is built from TRBV28 and TRBJ2-7, with 10 bases aligning to TRBD2. The length of the CDR3 is 17 residues. Germline CDR1 is MDHEN and CDR2 is SYDVKM. V was clipped by 5 bases and J by 2 bases; unmatched bases: 12.

This chain links TRBV24-1 with TRBJ1-1; D unresolved. V was clipped by 7 bases and J by 9 bases, with 11 bases between them. The CDR3 has 11 amino acids. Germline CDR1 is KGHDR and CDR2 is SFDVKD. This CDR3 is CATSNTRKAFF. DNA of the CDR3: TGTGCCACCAGCAACACGCGTAAAGCTTTCTTT.

V and J are TRBV15 and TRBJ2-7; 7 nucleotides line up with TRBD2. From germline, CDR1 is LNHNV and CDR2 YYDKDF (reference sequence). J was trimmed by 3 bases and V by 0 bases; bases with no gene match: 5. The CDR3 covers 15 residues. The CDR3 region has the DNA TGTGCCACCAGCAGAGATTCAGGGAGGGTCTACGAGCAGTACTTC. Its translation: CATSRDSGRVYEQYF.

The gene calls are TRBV2 and TRBJ1-2; no reliable D call. The CDR3 is made up of 13 amino acids. Trimming took 8 bases from V and 4 from J, leaving 14 bases between them. CDR1 SNHLY and CDR2 FYNNEI come from the germline V gene. This CDR3 reads CASRERVTYGYTF. CDR3 DNA: TGTGCCAGCCGCGAAAGGGTGACCTATGGCTACACCTTC.

DNA of the CDR3: TGCGCCAGCAGTCCTAGCGGGGACACCGGGGAGCTGTTTTTT. Protein product: CASSPSGDTGELFF. The chain is built from TRBV10-1 and TRBJ2-2; 9 bases fit TRBD2. Germline V gene data show CDR1 as WNHNN and CDR2 as SYGVQD (reference sequence). The length of the CDR3 is 14 residues. The trim removed 5 bases at V and 3 bases at J, leaving 1 base unmatched.

This clone has just a few counts. V is TRBV11-2 and J is TRBJ2-3, with a weak D call TRBD1 (6 bases). V was clipped by 1 base and J by 6 bases, with 20 bases between them. This CDR3 is built from 17 residues. Germline V gene sequence: CDR1 SGHAT, CDR2 FQNNGV. This CDR3 reads CASSLVFKRGNFDTQYF. CDR3 bases: TGTGCCAGCAGCTTAGTCTTTAAGAGGGGGAATTTCGATACGCAGTATTTT.

V is TRBV9 and J is TRBJ1-4; the D gene is possibly TRBD1 (6 bases). Trimming stripped 3 bases from V and 5 bases from J, with 14 bases between. The CDR3 is made up of 15 amino acids. The germline V gene has CDR1 SGDLS and CDR2 YYNGEE. The CDR3 DNA sequence: TGTGCCAGCAGCGAGCGAGGGGGAAACAATGAAAAACTGTTTTTT. Translated, it gives CASSERGGNNEKLFF. Together with reference TRBV9 and TRBJ1-4, the CDR3 gives the full variable domain: DSGVTQTPKHLITATGQRVTLRCSPRSGDLSVYWYQQSLDQGLQFLIQYYNGEERAKGNILERFSAQQFPDLHSELNLSSLELGDSALYFCASSERGGNNEKLFFGSGTQLSVL.